The T cell receptor (beta chain) under discussion was sequenced for a study of identical twins. Germline CDR1 and CDR2: DFQATT and SNEGSKA (reference sequence). The CDR3 spans 15 residues. V was clipped by 6 bases and J by 3 bases; unmatched bases: 12. As for this clonotype: This may come from a read error, since a much larger clone is one base off.

Each CDR3 protein is one row after TCRdb ran MiXCR on the 5' RACE reads. The sample has hundreds of thousands of distinct CDR3 sequences, 21% seen once. The data were also submitted as part of a second study, on T cells expressing NK-cell markers.

Material: PBMCs. The sequence derives from a woman aged 18 to 35 in good health. The genes are TRBV20-1 and TRBJ2-7; 9 bases map to TRBD1. Here the CDR3 reads CSAPPLRQGDYEQYF. The CDR3 region has the DNA TGCAGTGCACCACCCCTCAGACAGGGGGACTACGAGCAGTACTTC.